This T cell receptor beta chain was recorded in a study of cytomegalovirus exposure and HLA in healthy donors. Germline CDR1 reads SGDLS; CDR2 reads YYNGEE. CDR3 length: 15 amino acids. Trimming cost V 7 bases and J 8 bases; bases outside gene matches: 13. 13 Jbeta primers and 60 Vbeta primers were used for the PCR. The protocol was immunoSEQ multiplex PCR, while the TCRdb copy is restricted to in-frame clones and leaves out a portion. Among some 150,000 clones listed, approximately 84% were seen once. Study outcomes and limitations: At a 0.05 false discovery rate, a later analysis found around 17,000 TCR beta sequences to be associated with HLA alleles. A later analysis found most CMV-associated TCR beta chains apparently HLA-restricted. In a later analysis, a genetic analysis reported fewer productive-TCR N-insertions in an Asian-associated ancestry cluster than the cohort average.

On this clone itself: The antigen is unknown.

The chain carries TRBV9 and TRBJ2-1; 9 bases agree with TRBD1. The receptor was derived from a man aged 25-45 years in good health and CMV-seropositive. Sequenced sample: PBMCs. The CDR3 sequence is CASSGQGIPMDEQFF. The CDR3 DNA sequence: TGTGCCAGCTCGGGACAGGGTATCCCGATGGATGAGCAGTTCTTC.